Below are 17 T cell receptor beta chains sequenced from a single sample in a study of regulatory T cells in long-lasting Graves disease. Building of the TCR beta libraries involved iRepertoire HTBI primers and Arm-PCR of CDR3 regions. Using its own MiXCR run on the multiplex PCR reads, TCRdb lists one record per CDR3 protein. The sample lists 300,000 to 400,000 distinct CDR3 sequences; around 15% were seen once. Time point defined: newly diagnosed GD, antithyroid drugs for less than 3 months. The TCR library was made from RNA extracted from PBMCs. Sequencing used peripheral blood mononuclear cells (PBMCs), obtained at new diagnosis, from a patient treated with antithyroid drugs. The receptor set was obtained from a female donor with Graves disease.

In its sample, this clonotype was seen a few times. The DNA of the CDR3 is TGTGCCACCAGCAGACAGCAAAATGAGCAGTTCTTC. As protein: CATSRQQNEQFF. This chain connects TRBV15 to TRBJ2-1; D uncertain. The germline CDR1 and CDR2 sequences are LNHNV and YYDKDF (reference sequence). Trimming pared 2 bases from V and 7 bases from J, leaving 6 bases between. The length of the CDR3 is 12 residues.

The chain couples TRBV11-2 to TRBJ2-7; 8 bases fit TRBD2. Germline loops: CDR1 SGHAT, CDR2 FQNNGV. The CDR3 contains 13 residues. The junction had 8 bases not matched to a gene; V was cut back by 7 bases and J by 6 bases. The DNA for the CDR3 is TGTGCCAGCACCTTCGGGGGGGGACGCGAGCAGTACTTC. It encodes CASTFGGGREQYF. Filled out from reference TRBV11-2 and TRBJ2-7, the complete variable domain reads EAGVAQSPRYKIIEKRQSVAFWCNPISGHATLYWYQQILGQGPKLLIQFQNNGVVDDSQLPKDRFSAERLKGVDSTLKIQPAKLEDSAVYLCASTFGGGREQYFGPGTRLTVT.

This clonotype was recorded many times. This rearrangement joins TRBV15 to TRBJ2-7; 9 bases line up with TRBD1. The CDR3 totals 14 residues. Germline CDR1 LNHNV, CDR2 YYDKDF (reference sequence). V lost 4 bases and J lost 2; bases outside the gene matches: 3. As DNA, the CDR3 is TGTGCCACCAGCATACAGGGGGCGACCTACGAGCAGTACTTC. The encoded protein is CATSIQGATYEQYF.

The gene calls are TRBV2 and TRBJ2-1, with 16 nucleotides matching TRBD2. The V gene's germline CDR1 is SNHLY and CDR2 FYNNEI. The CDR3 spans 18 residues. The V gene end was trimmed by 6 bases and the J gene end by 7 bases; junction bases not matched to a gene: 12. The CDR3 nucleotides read TGTGCCAGCAGCACCGCCGGGACTAGCGGGGGGGCGAGAAATGAGCAGTTCTTC. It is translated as CASSTAGTSGGARNEQFF.

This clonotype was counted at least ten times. DNA of the CDR3: TGTGCCAGCAGCCAACCGGGACAGGGGGCGCCTGGCTACACCTTC. It yields the protein CASSQPGQGAPGYTF. This chain joins TRBV3-1 and TRBJ1-2, with 12 bases identical to TRBD1. In germline, CDR1 is LGHDT, CDR2 YNNKEL (reference sequence). V gave up 2 bases and J gave up 7 bases; unmatched junction bases: 5. The CDR3 spans 15 residues.

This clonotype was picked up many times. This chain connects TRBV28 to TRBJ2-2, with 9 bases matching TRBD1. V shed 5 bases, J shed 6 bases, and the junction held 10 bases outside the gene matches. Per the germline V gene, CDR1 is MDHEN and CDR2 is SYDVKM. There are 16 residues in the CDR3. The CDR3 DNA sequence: TGTGCCAGCAGTACCTCGGGACAGGGAAGGTCCGGGGAGCTGTTTTTT. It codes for CASSTSGQGRSGELFF.

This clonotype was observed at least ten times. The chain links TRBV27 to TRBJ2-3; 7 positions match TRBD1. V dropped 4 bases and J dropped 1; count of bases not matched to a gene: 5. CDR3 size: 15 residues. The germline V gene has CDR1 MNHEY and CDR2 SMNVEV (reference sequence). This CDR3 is CASSSTGLGTDTQYF. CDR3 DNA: TGTGCCAGCAGTTCGACAGGGCTCGGCACAGATACGCAGTATTTT.

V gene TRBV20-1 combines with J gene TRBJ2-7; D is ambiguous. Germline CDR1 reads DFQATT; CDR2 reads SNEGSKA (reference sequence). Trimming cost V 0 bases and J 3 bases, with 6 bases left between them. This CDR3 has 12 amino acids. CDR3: CSARESGYEQYF. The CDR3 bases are TGCAGTGCTAGAGAGAGTGGCTACGAGCAGTACTTC.

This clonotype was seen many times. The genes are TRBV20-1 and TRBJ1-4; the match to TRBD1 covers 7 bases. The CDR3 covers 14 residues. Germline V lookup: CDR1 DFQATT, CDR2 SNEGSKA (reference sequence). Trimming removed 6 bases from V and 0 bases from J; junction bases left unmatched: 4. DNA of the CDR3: TGCAGTGCAGGACAGGCCACAACTAATGAAAAACTGTTTTTT. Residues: CSAGQATTNEKLFF.

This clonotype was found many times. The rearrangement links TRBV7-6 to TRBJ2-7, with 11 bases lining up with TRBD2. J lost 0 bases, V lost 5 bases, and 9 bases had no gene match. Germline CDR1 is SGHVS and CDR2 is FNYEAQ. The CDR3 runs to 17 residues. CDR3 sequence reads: CASSLGTSGQSSYEQYF. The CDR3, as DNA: TGTGCCAGCAGCCTCGGGACTAGCGGTCAGAGCTCCTACGAGCAGTACTTC.

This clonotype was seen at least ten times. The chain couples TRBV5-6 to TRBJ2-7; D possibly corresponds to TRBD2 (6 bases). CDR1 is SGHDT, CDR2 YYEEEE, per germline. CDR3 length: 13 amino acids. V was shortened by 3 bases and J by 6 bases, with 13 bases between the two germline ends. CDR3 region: CASSSGTGGEQYF. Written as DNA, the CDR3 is TGTGCCAGCAGCTCCGGGACCGGGGGCGAGCAGTACTTC.

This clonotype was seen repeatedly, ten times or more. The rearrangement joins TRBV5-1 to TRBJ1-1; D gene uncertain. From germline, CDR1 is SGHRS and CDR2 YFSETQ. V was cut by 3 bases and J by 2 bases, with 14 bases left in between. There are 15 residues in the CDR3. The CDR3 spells CASSSLDISNTEAFF. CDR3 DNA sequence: TGCGCCAGCAGCTCACTTGACATTTCAAACACTGAAGCTTTCTTT.

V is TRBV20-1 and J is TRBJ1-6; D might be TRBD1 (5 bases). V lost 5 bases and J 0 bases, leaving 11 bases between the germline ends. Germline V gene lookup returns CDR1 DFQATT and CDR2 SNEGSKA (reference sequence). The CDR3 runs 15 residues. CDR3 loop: CSAQGLSSYNSPLHF. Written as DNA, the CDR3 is TGCAGTGCTCAGGGACTGAGCTCCTATAATTCACCCCTCCACTTT.

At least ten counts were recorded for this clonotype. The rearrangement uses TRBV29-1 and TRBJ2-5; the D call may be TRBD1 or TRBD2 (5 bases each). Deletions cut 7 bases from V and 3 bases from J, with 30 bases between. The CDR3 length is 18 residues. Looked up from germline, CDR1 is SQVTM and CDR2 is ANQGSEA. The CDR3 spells CSGCVLGDPNAAKETQYF. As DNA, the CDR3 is TGCAGCGGATGCGTGCTAGGGGACCCTAACGCAGCGAAAGAGACCCAGTACTTC.

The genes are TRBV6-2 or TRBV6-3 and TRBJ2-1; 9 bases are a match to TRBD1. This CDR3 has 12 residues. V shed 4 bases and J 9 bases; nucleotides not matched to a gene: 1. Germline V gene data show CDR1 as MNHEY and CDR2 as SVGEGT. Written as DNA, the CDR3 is TGTGCCAGCAGTTGGACAGGGGTTGAGCAGTTCTTC. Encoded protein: CASSWTGVEQFF.

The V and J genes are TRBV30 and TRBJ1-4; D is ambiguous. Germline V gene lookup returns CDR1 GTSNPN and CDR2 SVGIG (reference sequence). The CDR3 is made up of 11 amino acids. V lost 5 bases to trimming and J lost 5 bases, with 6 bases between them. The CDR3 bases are TGTGCCTGGTTAAAAAATGAAAAACTGTTTTTT. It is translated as CAWLKNEKLFF.

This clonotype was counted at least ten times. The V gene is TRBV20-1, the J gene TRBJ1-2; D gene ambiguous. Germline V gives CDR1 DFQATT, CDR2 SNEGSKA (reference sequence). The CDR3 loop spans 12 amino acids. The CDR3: CSKEGGNYGYTF. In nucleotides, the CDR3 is TGCAGCAAGGAGGGCGGTAACTATGGCTACACCTTC.